A single sample gave rise to the 3 T cell receptor beta chains below, sequenced in a study of early T cells in non-severe SARS-CoV-2 infection. TCRdb fed the 5' RACE reads into MiXCR, producing one record per CDR3 protein. Of some 85,000 distinct CDR3 sequences listed, roughly an eighth were seen once; the top ten hold roughly 1.4%. The sequencing sample was made of whole blood. These receptor sequences come from an adult who was a healthcare worker with PCR-confirmed SARS-CoV-2 infection or an uninfected control (not recorded which).

This clonotype was observed a few times. This chain connects TRBV9 to TRBJ2-1; maybe TRBD2 (6 bases). V lost 0 bases to trimming and J lost 0 bases, with 13 bases between them. The length of the CDR3 is 17 residues. Germline CDR1 reads SGDLS; CDR2 reads YYNGEE. The DNA for the CDR3 is TGTGCCAGCAGCGTAGGGGACTCCTCGAGCTCCTACAATGAGCAGTTCTTC. As protein: CASSVGDSSSSYNEQFF.

DNA of the CDR3: TGCGCCAGCAGCCAAGAACGGGGGGGTACCTACGAGCAGTACTTC. Protein product: CASSQERGGTYEQYF. V gene TRBV4-3 combines with J gene TRBJ2-7; 8 nucleotides match TRBD2. This CDR3 comprises 15 residues. V was pared by 0 bases and J by 2 bases, with 3 bases of the junction left unmatched. Germline V gives CDR1 LGHNA, CDR2 YSLEER.

This rearrangement joins TRBV29-1 to TRBJ1-2, with D hard to call. The CDR3 covers 12 residues. Trimming took off 5 bases at V and 4 bases at J, with 11 bases between the two ends. The V gene's germline CDR1 is SQVTM and CDR2 ANQGSEA. For the CDR3, the DNA is TGCAGCGTTTGGGCAGAGGGCTATGGCTACACCTTC. Amino acid sequence: CSVWAEGYGYTF. The whole variable domain, filled in from reference TRBV29-1 and TRBJ1-2, reads SAVISQKPSRDICQRGTSLTIQCQVDSQVTMMFWYRQQPGQSLTLIATANQGSEATYESGFVIDKFPISRPNLTFSTLTVSNMSPEDSSIYLCSVWAEGYGYTFGSGTRLTVV.